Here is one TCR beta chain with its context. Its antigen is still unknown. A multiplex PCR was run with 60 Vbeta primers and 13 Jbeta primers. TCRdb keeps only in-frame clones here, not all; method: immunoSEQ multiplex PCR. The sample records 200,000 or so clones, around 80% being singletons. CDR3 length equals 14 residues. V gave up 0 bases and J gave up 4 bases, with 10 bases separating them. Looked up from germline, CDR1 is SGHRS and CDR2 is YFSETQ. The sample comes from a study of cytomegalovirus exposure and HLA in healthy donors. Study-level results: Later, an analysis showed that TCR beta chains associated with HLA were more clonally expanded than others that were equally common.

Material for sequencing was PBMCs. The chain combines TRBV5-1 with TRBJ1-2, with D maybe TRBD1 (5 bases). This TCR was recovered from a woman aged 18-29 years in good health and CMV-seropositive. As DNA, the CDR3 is TGCGCCAGCAGCTTGGGAACGCAGGGCTATGGCTACACCTTC. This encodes CASSLGTQGYGYTF.